These 5 T cell receptor beta chains were sequenced from one sample in a study of blood T cell repertoires in COVID-19. Assay used: immunoSEQ multiplex PCR; TCRdb lists only in-frame clones, some missing. This table holds hundreds of thousands of clones, roughly 86% found once. The specimen was peripheral blood. The receptors derive from a woman aged 60-75 years who had recovered from COVID-19.

The chain carries TRBV7-9 and TRBJ2-7; TRBD1 is a possible D gene (5 bases). Germline CDR1 reads SEHNR; CDR2 reads FQNEAQ (reference sequence). Trimming took off 7 bases at V and 5 bases at J, with 12 bases between the two ends. The CDR3 is made up of 12 amino acids. The CDR3 region has the DNA TGTGCCAGCAACCCAATCAGGGACGAGCAGTACTTC. As protein: CASNPIRDEQYF. Full variable domain (outside the CDR3, taken from reference TRBV7-9 and TRBJ2-7): DTGVSQNPRHKITKRGQNVTFRCDPISEHNRLYWYRQTLGQGPEFLTYFQNEAQLEKSRLLSDRFSAERPKGSFSTLEIQRTEQGDSAMYLCASNPIRDEQYFGPGTRLTVT.

This chain joins TRBV13 and TRBJ2-7, with D possibly being TRBD1 (6 bases). The germline gives CDR1 PRHDT, CDR2 FYEKMQ (reference sequence). V was pared by 5 bases and J by 7 bases, with 18 bases between. The CDR3 is made up of 14 amino acids. CDR3 bases: TGTGCCAGCAGCCCCAGGCCACAGGGTGGGGAGCAGTACTTC. This codes for CASSPRPQGGEQYF.

The genes are TRBV4-1 and TRBJ1-2; no clear D gene. Trimming pared 0 bases from V and 4 bases from J, leaving 6 bases between. CDR3 length: 13 amino acids. Germline assignment: CDR1 MGHRA and CDR2 YSYEKL. The CDR3 DNA sequence: TGCGCCAGCAGCCAAGATGGCACCTATGGCTACACCTTC. Its protein product is CASSQDGTYGYTF.

The chain couples TRBV4-1 to TRBJ1-2, with 9 bases identical to TRBD1. The CDR3 totals 14 residues. Germline assignment: CDR1 MGHRA and CDR2 YSYEKL. J gave up 8 bases and V 3 bases, and 7 bases lay outside the gene matches. The CDR3 spells CASSQEGTGFGYTF. The CDR3 coding sequence is TGCGCCAGCAGCCAGGAAGGGACAGGGTTCGGCTACACCTTC.

The chain is built from TRBV19 and TRBJ1-5, with D possibly TRBD1 on 6 matching bases. The V end lost 9 bases, the J end lost 4 bases, and 13 bases lay between the germline ends. CDR1 is LNHDA, CDR2 SQIVND, per germline (reference sequence). This CDR3 has 13 residues. The CDR3 spells CASRRGYNQPQHF. Written as DNA, the CDR3 is TGTGCCAGCCGCAGGGGTTATAATCAGCCCCAGCATTTT.